This TCR beta chain was sequenced during a study of blood T cell repertoires in COVID-19. About the research overall: From the United States, Italy and Spain came samples of acute and convalescent COVID-19.

Germline V gene lookup returns CDR1 MNHEY and CDR2 SVGAGI. With 0 bases removed from V and 0 bases from J, the gap between germline ends came to 9 bases. CDR3 size: 16 residues. Study processing details: Counts of nucleated cells, estimated from reference gene primer amplification, were obtained. Profiling relied on immunoSEQ multiplex PCR, and the TCRdb table lists in-frame clones only, not all of them. The DNA was the basis for D and trimming; V, J and clone size are from that table. The table records 14,000 or so clones, 75% to 90% of them present only once. The sequence derives from a man between 35 and 55 years old with active or convalescent COVID-19. The sample consisted of peripheral blood. The chain recombines TRBV6-5 with TRBJ1-3; perhaps TRBD1 as D (5 bases). The CDR3 DNA is TGTGCCAGCAGTTACTCTACCGGGGGCTCTGGAAACACCATATATTTT. This codes for CASSYSTGGSGNTIYF.